This T cell receptor beta chain was sequenced during a study of blood T cells in healthy people across ages. General observations from the study: PBMC samples, being unsorted, prevented any conclusive comparison of naive and antigen-experienced cells.

Germline lookup yields CDR1 SGHRS and CDR2 YFSETQ. The CDR3 spans 14 residues. Trimming removed 4 bases from V and 4 bases from J; junction bases left unmatched: 5. A second PCR, run for about 6 to 11 cycles, used a sample-barcoded 5' primer plus a J-beta primer mix. TCRdb reprocessed the 5' RACE reads with MiXCR, giving one entry per CDR3 protein. This repertoire shows approximately 1.5 million distinct CDR3 sequences, roughly 30% found once; its top ten account for roughly 10%. Ranging in age from about 6 to 95, the donors were healthy Caucasian individuals from Russia. This clonotype was found many times. Its antigen is undetermined.

The clonotype comes from a woman in her 30s in good health. The sequencing sample was made of blood. This rearrangement joins TRBV5-1 to TRBJ2-1, with 7 bases matching TRBD2. The CDR3: CASSGGLSYNEQFF. The CDR3 DNA is TGCGCCAGCAGCGGGGGACTAAGTTACAATGAGCAGTTCTTC.